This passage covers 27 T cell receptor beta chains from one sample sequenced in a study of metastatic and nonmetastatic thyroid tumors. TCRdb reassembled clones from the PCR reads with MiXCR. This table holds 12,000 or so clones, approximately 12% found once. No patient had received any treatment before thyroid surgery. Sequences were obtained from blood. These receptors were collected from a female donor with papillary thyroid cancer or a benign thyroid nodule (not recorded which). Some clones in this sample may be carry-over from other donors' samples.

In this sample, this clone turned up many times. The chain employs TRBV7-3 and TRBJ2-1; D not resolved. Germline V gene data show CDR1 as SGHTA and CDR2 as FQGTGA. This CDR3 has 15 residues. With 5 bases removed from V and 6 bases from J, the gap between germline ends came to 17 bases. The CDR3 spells CASSPGIAFSNEQFF. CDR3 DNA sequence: TGTGCCAGCAGCCCCGGAATAGCCTTCTCCAATGAGCAGTTCTTC.

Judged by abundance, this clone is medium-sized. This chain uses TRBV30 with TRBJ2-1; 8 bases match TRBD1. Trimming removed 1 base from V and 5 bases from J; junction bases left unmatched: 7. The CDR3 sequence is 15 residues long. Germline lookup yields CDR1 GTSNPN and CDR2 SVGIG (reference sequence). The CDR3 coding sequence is TGTGCCTGGAGTGGAGGTGGGGACAGGCACAATGAGCAGTTCTTC. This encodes CAWSGGGDRHNEQFF.

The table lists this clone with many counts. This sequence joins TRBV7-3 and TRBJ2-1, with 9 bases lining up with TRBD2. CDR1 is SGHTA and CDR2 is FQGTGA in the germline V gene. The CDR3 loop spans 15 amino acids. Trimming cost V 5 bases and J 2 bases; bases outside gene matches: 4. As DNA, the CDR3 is TGTGCCAGCAGCGCTAGCGGGACCACCTACAATGAGCAGTTCTTC. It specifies CASSASGTTYNEQFF. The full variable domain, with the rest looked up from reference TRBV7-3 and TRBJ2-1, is GAGVSQTPSNKVTEKGKYVELRCDPISGHTALYWYRQSLGQGPEFLIYFQGTGAADDSGLPNDRFFAVRPEGSVSTLKIQRTERGDSAVYLCASSASGTTYNEQFFGPGTRLTVL.

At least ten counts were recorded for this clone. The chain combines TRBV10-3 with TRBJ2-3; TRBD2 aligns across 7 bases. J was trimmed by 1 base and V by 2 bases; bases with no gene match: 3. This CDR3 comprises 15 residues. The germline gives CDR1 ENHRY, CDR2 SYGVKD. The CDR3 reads CAISEERGGTDTQYF. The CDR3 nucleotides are TGTGCCATCAGTGAGGAACGGGGGGGCACAGATACGCAGTATTTT.

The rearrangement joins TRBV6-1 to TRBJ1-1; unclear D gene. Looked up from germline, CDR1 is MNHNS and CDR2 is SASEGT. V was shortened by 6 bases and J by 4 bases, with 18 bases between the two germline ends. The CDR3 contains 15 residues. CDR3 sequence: CASSVTEEGGTEAFF. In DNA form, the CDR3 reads TGTGCCAGCAGCGTAACTGAAGAGGGAGGCACTGAAGCTTTCTTT.

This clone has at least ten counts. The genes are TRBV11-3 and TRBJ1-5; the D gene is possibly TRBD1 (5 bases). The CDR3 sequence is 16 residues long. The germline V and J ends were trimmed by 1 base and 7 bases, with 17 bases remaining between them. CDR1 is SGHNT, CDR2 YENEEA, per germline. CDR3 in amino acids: CASSLANVGVRQPQHF. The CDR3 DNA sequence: TGTGCCAGCAGCTTAGCAAACGTAGGGGTAAGACAGCCCCAGCATTTT.

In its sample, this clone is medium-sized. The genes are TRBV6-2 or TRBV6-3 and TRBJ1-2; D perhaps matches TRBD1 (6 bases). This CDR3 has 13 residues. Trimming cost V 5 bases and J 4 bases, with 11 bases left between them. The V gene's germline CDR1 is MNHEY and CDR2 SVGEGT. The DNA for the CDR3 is TGTGCCAGCAGTACGACAGGTGGCTATGGCTACACCTTC. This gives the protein CASSTTGGYGYTF.

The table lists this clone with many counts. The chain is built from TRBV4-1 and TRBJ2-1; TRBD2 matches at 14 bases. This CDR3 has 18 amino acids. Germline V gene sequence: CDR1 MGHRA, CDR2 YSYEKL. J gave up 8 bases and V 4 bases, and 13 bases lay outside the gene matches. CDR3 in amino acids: CASSRLPPGLAGVDEQFF. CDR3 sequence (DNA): TGCGCCAGCAGCCGCCTACCTCCGGGACTAGCGGGAGTCGATGAGCAGTTCTTC.

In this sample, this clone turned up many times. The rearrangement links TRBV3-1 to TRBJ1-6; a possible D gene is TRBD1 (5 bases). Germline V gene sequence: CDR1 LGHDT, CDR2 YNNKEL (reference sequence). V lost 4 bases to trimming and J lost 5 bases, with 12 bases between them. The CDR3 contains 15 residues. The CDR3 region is CASSPRQTDNSPLHF. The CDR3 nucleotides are TGTGCCAGCAGCCCCCGACAGACTGATAATTCACCCCTCCACTTT.

CDR3 bases: TGTGCCAGCAGCTCTTCCTGGGGGACCGGGGAGCTGTTTTTT. As protein: CASSSSWGTGELFF. The chain joins TRBV9 to TRBJ2-2, with D perhaps assigned TRBD1 or TRBD2 (5 bases each). The CDR3 is 14 residues long. Germline CDR1 SGDLS, CDR2 YYNGEE. Trimming removed 4 bases from V and 5 bases from J, with 12 bases in between.

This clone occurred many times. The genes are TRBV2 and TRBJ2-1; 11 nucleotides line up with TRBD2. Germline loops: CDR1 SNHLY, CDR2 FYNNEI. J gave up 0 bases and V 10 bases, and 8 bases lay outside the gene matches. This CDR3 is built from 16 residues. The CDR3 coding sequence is TGTGCCATCTCCGGGACTAGCGGCCGCTCCTACAATGAGCAGTTCTTC. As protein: CAISGTSGRSYNEQFF.

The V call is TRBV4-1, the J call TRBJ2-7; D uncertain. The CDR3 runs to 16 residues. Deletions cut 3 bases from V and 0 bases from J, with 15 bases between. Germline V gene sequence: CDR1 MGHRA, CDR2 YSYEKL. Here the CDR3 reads CASSHPKMPISYEQYF. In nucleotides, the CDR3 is TGCGCCAGCAGCCATCCGAAGATGCCAATCTCCTACGAGCAGTACTTC.

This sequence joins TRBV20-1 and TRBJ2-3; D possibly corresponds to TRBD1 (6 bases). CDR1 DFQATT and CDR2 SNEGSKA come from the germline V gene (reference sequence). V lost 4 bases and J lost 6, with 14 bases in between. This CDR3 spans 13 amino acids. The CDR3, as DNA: TGCAGTGCTACACGGACAGCAGCGGATACGCAGTATTTT. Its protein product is CSATRTAADTQYF.

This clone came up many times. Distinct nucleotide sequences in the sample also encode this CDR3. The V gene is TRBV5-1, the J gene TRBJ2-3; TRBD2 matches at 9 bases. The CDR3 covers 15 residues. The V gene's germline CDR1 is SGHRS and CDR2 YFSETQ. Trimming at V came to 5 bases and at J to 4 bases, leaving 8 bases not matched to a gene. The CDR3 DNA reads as TGCGCCAGCAGAACCTCTAGCGGGGTGGCAGATACGCAGTATTTT. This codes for CASRTSSGVADTQYF.

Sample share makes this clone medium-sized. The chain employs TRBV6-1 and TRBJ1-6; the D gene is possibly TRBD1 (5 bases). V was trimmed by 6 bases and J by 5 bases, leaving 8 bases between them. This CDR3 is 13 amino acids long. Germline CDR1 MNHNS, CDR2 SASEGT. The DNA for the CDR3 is TGTGCCAGCAGAAGGGACGATAATTCACCCCTCCACTTT. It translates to CASRRDDNSPLHF.

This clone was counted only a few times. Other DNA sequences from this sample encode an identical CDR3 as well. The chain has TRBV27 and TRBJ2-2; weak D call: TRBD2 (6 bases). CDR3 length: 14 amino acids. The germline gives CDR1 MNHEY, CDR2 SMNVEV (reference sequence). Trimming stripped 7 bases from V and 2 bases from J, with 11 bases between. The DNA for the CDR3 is TGTGCCAGCAACGGGAGTACTAACACCGGGGAGCTGTTTTTT. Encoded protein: CASNGSTNTGELFF.

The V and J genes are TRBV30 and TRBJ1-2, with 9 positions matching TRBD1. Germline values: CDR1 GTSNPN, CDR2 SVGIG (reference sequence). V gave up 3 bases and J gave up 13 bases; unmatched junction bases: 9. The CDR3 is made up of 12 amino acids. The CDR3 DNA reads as TGTGCCTGGAGGCCGGGACAGGGCCAGTGCACCTTC. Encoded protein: CAWRPGQGQCTF.

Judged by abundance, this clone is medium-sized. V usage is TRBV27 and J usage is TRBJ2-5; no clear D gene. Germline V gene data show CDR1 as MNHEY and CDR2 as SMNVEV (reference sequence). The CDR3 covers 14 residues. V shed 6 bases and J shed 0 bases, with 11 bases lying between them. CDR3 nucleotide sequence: TGTGCCAGCAGACTAACAGCGTACCAAGAGACCCAGTACTTC. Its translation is CASRLTAYQETQYF.

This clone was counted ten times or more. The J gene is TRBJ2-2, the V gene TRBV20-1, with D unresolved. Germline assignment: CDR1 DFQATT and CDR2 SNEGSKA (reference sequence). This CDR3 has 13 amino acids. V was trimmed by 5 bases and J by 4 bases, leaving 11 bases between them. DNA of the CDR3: TGCAGTGCTCCCGTAGGTGGCACCGGGGAGCTGTTTTTT. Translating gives CSAPVGGTGELFF.

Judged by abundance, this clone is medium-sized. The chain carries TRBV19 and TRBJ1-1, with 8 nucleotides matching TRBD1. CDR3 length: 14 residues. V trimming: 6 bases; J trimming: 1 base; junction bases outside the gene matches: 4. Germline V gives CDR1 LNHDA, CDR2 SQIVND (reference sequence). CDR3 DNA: TGTGCCAGTAGGCACAGGGGGGGGAACACTGAAGCTTTCTTT. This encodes CASRHRGGNTEAFF.

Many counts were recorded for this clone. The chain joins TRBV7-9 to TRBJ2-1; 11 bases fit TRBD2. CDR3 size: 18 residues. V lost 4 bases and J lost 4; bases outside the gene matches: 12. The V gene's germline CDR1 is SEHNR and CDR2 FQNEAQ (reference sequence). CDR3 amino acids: CASSSSAPTSGAYNEQFF. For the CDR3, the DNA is TGTGCCAGCAGCTCGAGCGCCCCGACTAGCGGGGCGTACAATGAGCAGTTCTTC.

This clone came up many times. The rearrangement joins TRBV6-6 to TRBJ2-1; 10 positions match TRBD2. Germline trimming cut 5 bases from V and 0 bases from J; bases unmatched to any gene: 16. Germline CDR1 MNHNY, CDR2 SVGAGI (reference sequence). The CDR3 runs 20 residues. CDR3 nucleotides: TGTGCCAGCAGTCCCTCAGGCGGACTAGCGGCCAGGATCTCCTACAATGAGCAGTTCTTC. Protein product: CASSPSGGLAARISYNEQFF.

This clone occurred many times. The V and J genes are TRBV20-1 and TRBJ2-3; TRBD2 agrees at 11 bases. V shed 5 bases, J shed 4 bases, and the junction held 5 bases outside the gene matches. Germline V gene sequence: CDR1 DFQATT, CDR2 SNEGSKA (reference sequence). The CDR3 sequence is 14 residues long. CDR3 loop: CSAASGGPSDTQYF. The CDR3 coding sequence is TGCAGTGCTGCTAGCGGGGGGCCGTCAGATACGCAGTATTTT.

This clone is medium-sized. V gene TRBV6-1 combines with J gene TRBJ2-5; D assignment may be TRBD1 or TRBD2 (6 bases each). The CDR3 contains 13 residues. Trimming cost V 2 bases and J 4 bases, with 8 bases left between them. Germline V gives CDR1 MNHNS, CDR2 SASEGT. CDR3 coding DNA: TGTGCCAGCAGTGAACGGGGGCGAGAGACCCAGTACTTC. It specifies CASSERGRETQYF.

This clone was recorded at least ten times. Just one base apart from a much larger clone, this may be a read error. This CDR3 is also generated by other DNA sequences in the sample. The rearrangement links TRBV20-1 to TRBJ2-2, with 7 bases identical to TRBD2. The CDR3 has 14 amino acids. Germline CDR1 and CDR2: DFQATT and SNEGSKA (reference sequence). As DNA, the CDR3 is TGCAGCGCTATCTTCGGGGGGAACACCGGGGAACTGTTTTTT. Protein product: CSAIFGGNTGELFF.

This CDR3 reads CASSLEQGGYGYTF. For the CDR3, the DNA is TGTGCCAGCAGCTTAGAACAGGGGGGCTATGGCTACACCTTC. The chain carries TRBV11-2 and TRBJ1-2; 8 bases line up with TRBD1. The CDR3 has 14 residues. V lost 0 bases to trimming and J lost 4 bases; unmatched junction nucleotides: 1. CDR1 is SGHAT, CDR2 FQNNGV, per germline.

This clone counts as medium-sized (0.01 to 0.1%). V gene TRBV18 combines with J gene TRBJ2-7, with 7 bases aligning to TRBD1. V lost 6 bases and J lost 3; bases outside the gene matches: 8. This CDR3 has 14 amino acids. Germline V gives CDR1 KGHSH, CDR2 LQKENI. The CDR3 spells CASSSGTDFYEQYF. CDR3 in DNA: TGTGCCAGCTCCTCCGGGACAGATTTCTACGAGCAGTACTTC.